The next 5 T cell receptor beta chains were all read from a single sample in a study of blood T cells in healthy people across ages. A sample-barcoded 5' primer and a J-beta primer mix were used in a second PCR of roughly 6 to 11 cycles. MiXCR was run by TCRdb on the 5' RACE reads, yielding one entry per CDR3 protein. The data show approximately 1.5 million distinct CDR3 sequences, 35% to 45% seen once. Sequencing was done on a sample of blood. The receptor source for this set is a woman aged 18-30 years in good health.

The rearrangement links TRBV20-1 to TRBJ2-5, with 14 nucleotides matching TRBD2. Germline trimming cut 5 bases from V and 1 base from J; bases unmatched to any gene: 6. The CDR3 consists of 16 residues. Germline V lookup: CDR1 DFQATT, CDR2 SNEGSKA (reference sequence). The CDR3 sequence: CSALPGLAGVQETQYF. DNA for the CDR3: TGCAGTGCTCTCCCGGGACTAGCGGGGGTCCAAGAGACCCAGTACTTC.

This clonotype was detected many times. The genes are TRBV6-5 and TRBJ1-6; no clear D gene. The germline CDR1 and CDR2 sequences are MNHEY and SVGAGI. Trimming shortened V by 6 bases and J by 9 bases, and 9 bases separated the two germline ends. The CDR3 is made up of 12 amino acids. Here the CDR3 DNA reads TGTGCCAGCAGCGCATGGGGTTCACCCCTCCACTTT. Encoded protein: CASSAWGSPLHF.

The rearrangement links TRBV21-1 to TRBJ2-5; the table's D call, TRBD2, was not checked against the DNA. TRBV21-1 is marked as a pseudogene. The CDR3 runs 16 residues. The CDR3 reads CASSKEVAGRQETQYF. CDR3 coding DNA: TGTGCCAGCAGCAAAGAAGTAGCGGGACGGCAAGAGACCCAGTACTTC.

CDR3 in DNA: TGTGCCAGCAGCGTAGGAACTACGCAGTATTTT. Translating it yields CASSVGTTQYF. The V gene is TRBV9, the J gene TRBJ2-3; D gene unclear. Trimming removed 0 bases at V and 8 bases at J, with 4 bases between. The CDR3 covers 11 residues. Germline CDR1 and CDR2: SGDLS and YYNGEE.

This chain connects TRBV4-1 to TRBJ2-7; D unresolved. Germline V CDR1 and CDR2: MGHRA, YSYEKL. This CDR3 is built from 16 residues. Between the trimmed V and J ends, which lost 0 bases and 3 bases, there was a span of 15 bases. The CDR3 loop reads CASSQDWGGSIYEQYF. The CDR3 DNA reads TGCGCCAGCAGCCAAGATTGGGGTGGCAGTATCTACGAGCAGTACTTC.